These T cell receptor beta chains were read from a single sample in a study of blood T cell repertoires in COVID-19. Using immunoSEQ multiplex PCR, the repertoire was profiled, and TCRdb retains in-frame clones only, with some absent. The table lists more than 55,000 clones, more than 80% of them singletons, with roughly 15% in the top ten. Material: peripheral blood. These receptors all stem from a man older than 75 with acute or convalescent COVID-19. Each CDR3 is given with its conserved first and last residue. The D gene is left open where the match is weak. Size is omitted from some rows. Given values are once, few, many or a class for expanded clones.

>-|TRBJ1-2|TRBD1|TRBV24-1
TGTGCCACCAGCCCAGGACAGGGGAAAGGGTACACCTTC
CATSPGQGKGYTF
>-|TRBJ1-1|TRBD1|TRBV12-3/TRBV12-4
TGTGCCAGCAGCCTCGGGACAGGCGCTTTCTTT
CASSLGTGAFF
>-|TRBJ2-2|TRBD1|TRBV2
TGTGCCAGCACCGGACAGGCGAACACCGGGGAGCTGTTTTTT
CASTGQANTGELFF
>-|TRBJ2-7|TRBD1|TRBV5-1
TGCGCCAGCAGCCAGGGGGACAGGGGACTCTACGAGCAGTACTTC
CASSQGDRGLYEQYF
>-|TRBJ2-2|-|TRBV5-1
TGCGCCAGCAGCGGAGGGGGGGCCTACGGCACCGGGGAGCTGTTTTTT
CASSGGGAYGTGELFF
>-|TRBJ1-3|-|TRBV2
TGTGCCAGCGGAGGAACACGTTCTGGAAACACCATATATTTT
CASGGTRSGNTIYF
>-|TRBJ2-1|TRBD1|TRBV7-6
TGTGCCAGCAGCCAGGGACAGGGGGCGGTCAATGAGCAGTTCTTC
CASSQGQGAVNEQFF
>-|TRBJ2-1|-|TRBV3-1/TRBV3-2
TGTGCCAGCAGCCAATCGGCGGACAATGAGCAGTTCTTC
CASSQSADNEQFF
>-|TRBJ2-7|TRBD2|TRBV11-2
TGTGCCAGCAGCCGTAGCGGGGGGCTTTGGTCCTACGAGCAGTACTTC
CASSRSGGLWSYEQYF
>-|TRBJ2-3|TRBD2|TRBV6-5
TGTGCCAGCAGCGTAGCGGGGGCGACCACAGATACGCAGTATTTT
CASSVAGATTDTQYF
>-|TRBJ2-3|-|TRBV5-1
TGCGCCAGCAGCTTGGGGGGGCCGGGCACAGATACGCAGTATTTT
CASSLGGPGTDTQYF
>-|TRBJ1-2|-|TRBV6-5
TGTGCCAGCAGCATTACGGGGGGCAGGGTGTACGGCTACACCTTC
CASSITGGRVYGYTF
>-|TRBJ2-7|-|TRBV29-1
TGCAGCGTTGAGGGCAGGGGTCGCGACGAGCAGTACTTC
CSVEGRGRDEQYF
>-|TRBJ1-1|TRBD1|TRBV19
TGTGCCAGTGTTCCGGGACAGGCGACGGGGGCTTTCTTT
CASVPGQATGAFF
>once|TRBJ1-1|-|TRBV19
TGTGCCAGTAGTGCCCTAGGGGGAGACACTGAAGCTTTCTTT
CASSALGGDTEAFF
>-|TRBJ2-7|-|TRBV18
TGTGCCAGCTCAGACATCCCCTCCTACGAGCAGTACTTC
CASSDIPSYEQYF
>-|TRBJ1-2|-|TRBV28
TGTGCCAGCAGTTTTGGATCAGGGTCGTTCTATGGCTACACCTTC
CASSFGSGSFYGYTF
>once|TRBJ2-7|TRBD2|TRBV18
TGTGCCAGCAATACCGGGACTAGGTATAACGAGCAGTACTTC
CASNTGTRYNEQYF
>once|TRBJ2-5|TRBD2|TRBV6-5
TGTGCCAGTAGGAGACTAGCGGGGGTCCAAGAGACCCAGTACTTC
CASRRLAGVQETQYF
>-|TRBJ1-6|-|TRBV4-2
TGTGCCAGCAGCCAAGGGTACCGGGAGGATTCACCCCTCCACTTT
CASSQGYREDSPLHF
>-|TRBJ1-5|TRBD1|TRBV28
TGTGCCAGCGCGGGGTCAGGGGGACGTCAGCCCCAGCATTTT
CASAGSGGRQPQHF
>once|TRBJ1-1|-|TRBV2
TGTGCCAGCAGTGATTTCGGAGGGGATGGGATGAACACTGAAGCTTTCTTT
CASSDFGGDGMNTEAFF
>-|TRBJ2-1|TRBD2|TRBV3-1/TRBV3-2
TGTGCCAGCAGCCCGCTAGCGGGGGGCAGCAATGAGCAGTTCTTC
CASSPLAGGSNEQFF
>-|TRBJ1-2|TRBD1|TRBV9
TGTGCCAGCAGCGTGGAGGGACAGGGATTGGGTAACTATGGCTACACCTTC
CASSVEGQGLGNYGYTF
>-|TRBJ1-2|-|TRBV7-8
TGTGCCAGCAGCTTGGTTCCGGGATCTAACTATGGCTACACCTTC
CASSLVPGSNYGYTF
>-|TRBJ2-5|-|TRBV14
TGTGCCAGCAGCCAAGATCTTGTCCGGAGGGAGACCCAGTACTTC
CASSQDLVRRETQYF
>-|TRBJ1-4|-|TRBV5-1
TGCGCCAGCAGCCATCAGCCGACAGAGCGGGATGAAAAACTGTTTTTT
CASSHQPTERDEKLFF
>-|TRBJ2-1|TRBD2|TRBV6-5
TGTGCCAGCAGTTCCTTTAGCGGGGGCTCCTACAATGAGCAGTTCTTC
CASSSFSGGSYNEQFF
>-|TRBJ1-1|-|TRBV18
TGTGCCAGCTCACCGAGCAACAGGAACACTGAAGCTTTCTTT
CASSPSNRNTEAFF
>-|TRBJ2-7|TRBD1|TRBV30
TGTGCCTGGGGACAGGGACTCTACGAGCAGTACTTC
CAWGQGLYEQYF
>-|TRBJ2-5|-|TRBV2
TGTGCCAGCAGTGAAGCCACCCTCAGGGCCGAGACCCAGTACTTC
CASSEATLRAETQYF
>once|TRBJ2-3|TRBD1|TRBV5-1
TGCGCCAGCAGCTCGACAGGGGATACAGATACGCAGTATTTT
CASSSTGDTDTQYF
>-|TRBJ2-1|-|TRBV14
TGTGCCAGCAGCCAGGGGGGCTCCTACAATGAGCAGTTCTTC
CASSQGGSYNEQFF
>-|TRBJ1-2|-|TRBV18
TGTGCCAGCTCACCACCCGGCGGTTCCGGCTACACCTTC
CASSPPGGSGYTF
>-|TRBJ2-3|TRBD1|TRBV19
TGTGCCAGTAGTATAGGGGACAGGGTGACAGATACGCAGTATTTT
CASSIGDRVTDTQYF
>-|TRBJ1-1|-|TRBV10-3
TGTGCCATCAGTCAGGGAACAGAAAACACTGAAGCTTTCTTT
CAISQGTENTEAFF
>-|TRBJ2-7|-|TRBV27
TGTGCCAGCAGTTTATCGGCAGGGGCCGCCTACGAGCAGTACTTC
CASSLSAGAAYEQYF
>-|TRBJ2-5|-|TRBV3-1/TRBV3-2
TGTGCCAGCAGCCTGGTAGGGCGGGGCCAAGAGACCCAGTACTTC
CASSLVGRGQETQYF
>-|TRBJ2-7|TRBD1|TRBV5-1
TGCGCCAGCAGCAGAGGGACAGGTGACTACGAGCAGTACTTC
CASSRGTGDYEQYF
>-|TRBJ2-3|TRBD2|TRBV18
TGTGCCAGCTCACCTCTAGCGGGGGGCACAGATACGCAGTATTTT
CASSPLAGGTDTQYF
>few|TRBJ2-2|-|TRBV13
TGTGCCAGCAGCTTAGGGGCAGGGGTCAGCACCGGGGAGCTGTTTTTT
CASSLGAGVSTGELFF
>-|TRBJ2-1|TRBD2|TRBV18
TGTGCCAGCTCACCACCGAATAGCGGGGGCTACAATGAGCAGTTCTTC
CASSPPNSGGYNEQFF
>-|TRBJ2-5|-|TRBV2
TGTGCCAGCAGTTTAACTGAAGAGACCCAGTACTTC
CASSLTEETQYF
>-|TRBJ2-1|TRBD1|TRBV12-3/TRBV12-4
TGTGCCAGCAGTCTCCAGCCGGACAGGGAGTTCTTC
CASSLQPDREFF
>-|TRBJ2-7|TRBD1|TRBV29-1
TGCAGCGCCGTGGGACAGGGTGGGAACGAGCAGTACTTC
CSAVGQGGNEQYF
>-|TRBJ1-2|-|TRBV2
TGTGCCAGCAGTGACGGGGTCCGGGGTAGAGGCTACACCTTC
CASSDGVRGRGYTF
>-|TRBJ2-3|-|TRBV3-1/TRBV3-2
TGTGCCAGCAGCCAATTCAGGGCGGGGAGCACAGATACGCAGTATTTT
CASSQFRAGSTDTQYF
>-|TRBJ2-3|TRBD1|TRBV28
TGTGCCAGCGGAAAACAGACAGGGGGCACAGATACGCAGTATTTT
CASGKQTGGTDTQYF
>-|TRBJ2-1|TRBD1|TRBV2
TGTGCCAGCGACGGTAACAGGGGGCTCTACAATGAGCAGTTCTTC
CASDGNRGLYNEQFF
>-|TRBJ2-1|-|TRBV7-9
TGTGCCAGCAGCTTAGCGGGGGCGAAAAATGAGCAGTTCTTC
CASSLAGAKNEQFF
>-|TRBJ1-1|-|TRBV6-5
TGTGCCAGCAGTCAGAACAGGGTCGGGACTGAAGCTTTCTTT
CASSQNRVGTEAFF
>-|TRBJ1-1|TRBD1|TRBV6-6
TGTGCCAGCGGGGGACAGGACATGAACACTGAAGCTTTCTTT
CASGGQDMNTEAFF
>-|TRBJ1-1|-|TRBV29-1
TGCAGCGTTGGGCGGGGGGAAGCTTTCTTT
CSVGRGEAFF
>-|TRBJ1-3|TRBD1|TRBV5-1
TGCGCCAGCAGCTTCGCCCTAACAGGGGCTGGAAACACCATATATTTT
CASSFALTGAGNTIYF
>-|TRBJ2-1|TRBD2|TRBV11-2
TGTGCCAGCAGCTTGGGGACTAGCGGGGGGTACAATGAGCAGTTCTTC
CASSLGTSGGYNEQFF
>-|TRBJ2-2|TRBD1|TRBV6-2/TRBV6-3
TGTGCCAGCAGCCCCCTGCTGGGACAGGTATCTCCCGGGGAGCTGTTTTTT
CASSPLLGQVSPGELFF
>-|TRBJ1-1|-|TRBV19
TGTGCCAGTCTAAGGGGATTGGACACTGAAGCTTTCTTT
CASLRGLDTEAFF